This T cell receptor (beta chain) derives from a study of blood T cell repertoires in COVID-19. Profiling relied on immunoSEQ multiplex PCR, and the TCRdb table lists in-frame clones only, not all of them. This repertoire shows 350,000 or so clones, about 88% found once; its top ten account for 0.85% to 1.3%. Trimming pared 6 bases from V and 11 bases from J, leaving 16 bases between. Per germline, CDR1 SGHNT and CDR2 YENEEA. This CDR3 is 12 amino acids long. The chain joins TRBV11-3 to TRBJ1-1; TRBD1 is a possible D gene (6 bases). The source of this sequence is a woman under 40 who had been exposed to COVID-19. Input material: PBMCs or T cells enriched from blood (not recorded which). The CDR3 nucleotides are TGTGCCAGCAGATCCGAGGGGGGGATGGCTTTCTTT. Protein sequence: CASRSEGGMAFF.